The rows below give T cell receptor beta chains drawn from one sample of a study of radiotherapy plus CTLA-4 blockade in lung cancer. Here immunoSEQ multiplex PCR was the method, and the copy in TCRdb shows in-frame clones only, minus some. The repertoire holds tens of thousands of clones, with more than 70% as singletons. Source: peripheral blood, taken from a patient treated with radiotherapy plus ipilimumab. The source is a human donor with non-small cell lung cancer whose response to radiotherapy plus ipilimumab could not be evaluated. The conserved cysteine and the conserved F or W are not part of the CDR3 here.

v_gene,j_gene,CDR3aa
TRBV19,TRBJ2-1,ASSLRDYTTGSEQF
TRBV6-1,TRBJ2-7,ASSGAGTFYEQY
TRBV15,TRBJ2-3,ATSGGLAASTDTQY
TRBV6-5,TRBJ2-6,ASSQLAGANVLT
TRBV5-1,TRBJ2-7,ASSLLTGGSYEQY
TRBV2,TRBJ2-1,ASSLLAGGPPEQF
TRBV18,TRBJ2-7,ASSQASGGGRAGEQY
TRBV19,TRBJ1-1,ASSIGRGKAF
TRBV18,TRBJ1-1,ASSPGQQAF
TRBV5-6,TRBJ1-2,ASSLDLAGVYDYGYT
TRBV11-3,TRBJ2-7,ASSFLPGDSYEQY
TRBV29-1,TRBJ2-7,SVEILGEQY
TRBV5-1,TRBJ2-3,ASSYGTGGSYTDTQY
TRBV5-1,TRBJ2-7,ASSLSGQGISYEQY
TRBV5-1,TRBJ2-2,ASSLADTGTGELF
TRBV2,TRBJ1-3,ASSEEGRASGNTIY
TRBV28,TRBJ2-2,ASSPYEGNTGELF
TRBV6-1,TRBJ2-1,ASTGGGGYGYEQF
TRBV6-5,TRBJ1-4,ASSWGGVEYEKLF
TRBV18,TRBJ2-3,ASSRTSGNTDTQY
TRBV11-3,TRBJ2-1,ASSYQYRDKQF
TRBV6-1,TRBJ2-2,ASSEIVSGRAGELF
TRBV11-2,TRBJ2-2,ASSPNLAGGTGELF
TRBV2,TRBJ1-4,ASSVLDSSEKLF
TRBV6-6,TRBJ2-7,ASSSGTSGSYEQY
TRBV28,TRBJ2-7,ASALGGGAFSYEQY
TRBV6-5,TRBJ2-7,ASSESPQGSEQY
TRBV18,TRBJ2-2,ASSPFTAGNGELF
TRBV4-3,TRBJ1-6,ASSQDRTRGHSPLH
TRBV28,TRBJ2-1,ASSNLRTTAYNEQF
TRBV18,TRBJ1-1,ASSTRGGAEAF
TRBV21-1,TRBJ2-7,ASSKVERRDRGICEQY
TRBV13,TRBJ2-5,ASSLEGGETQY
TRBV30,TRBJ2-3,AWSGVAGVLDTQY
TRBV5-1,TRBJ2-3,ASSQRLVDTQY
TRBV6-1,TRBJ2-7,ASSGQGRAYEQY
TRBV6-1,TRBJ2-7,ASTLTGSSYEQY
TRBV7-9,TRBJ2-1,ASSSGTSWHEQF
TRBV15,TRBJ1-4,ATSGIPGTTNEKLF
TRBV7-9,TRBJ1-2,ASSRGGGASYGYT
TRBV19,TRBJ2-2,ASSIDHVREGNTGELF
TRBV7-8,TRBJ1-1,ASSLSGEIAF
TRBV2,TRBJ2-5,ASSEEREGETQY
TRBV2,TRBJ2-3,ASAAEGADTQY
TRBV6-5,TRBJ1-1,AGAQGMNTEAF
TRBV6-1,TRBJ2-5,ASSGTGIKTQY
TRBV11-3,TRBJ2-5,APPVPGKYQETQY
TRBV7-2,TRBJ2-1,ASSPGLAAYNEQF
TRBV11-3,TRBJ2-6,ASSLPGSSGANVLT
TRBV6-1,TRBJ2-6,ASSRDSSGANVLT
TRBV10-3,TRBJ2-1,AISWTSGRGGEQF
TRBV7-8,TRBJ2-5,ASSLEGGASPLWTQY
TRBV5-4,TRBJ2-7,ASSFWGTSGGTTYEQY
TRBV5-1,TRBJ1-2,ASSLAGTEGGYT
TRBV5-1,TRBJ2-1,ASSSLAGGLNEQF